This TCR beta chain is drawn from a study of blood T cells in healthy people across ages. There are 17 residues in the CDR3. Germline V lookup: CDR1 MNHEY, CDR2 SVGEGT. V shed 7 bases and J 7 bases; nucleotides not matched to a gene: 15. It was with a sample-barcoded 5' primer and a J-beta primer mix that a second PCR of roughly 7 to 12 cycles was run. TCRdb re-analysed the 5' RACE reads in MiXCR, keeping a single row per CDR3 protein. The profile shows approximately 800,000 distinct CDR3 sequences, 56% of them singletons. V is TRBV6-2 or TRBV6-3 and J is TRBJ1-6, with 8 bases lining up with TRBD1. The sequence derives from a middle-aged man in good health. Sequenced sample: blood. Here the CDR3 reads CASTGTGPVYGNSPLHF. CDR3 DNA: TGTGCCAGCACAGGGACAGGACCGGTTTATGGAAATTCACCCCTCCACTTT.